These 17 T cell receptor beta chains were all obtained from the same sample, sequenced in a study of T cell changes during pregnancy in multiple sclerosis. Clones were sequenced by immunoSEQ multiplex PCR, and TCRdb holds only the in-frame ones, with some missing. The sample yields tens of thousands of clones, roughly 91% seen once. Sequenced here: CD4+ T cells from peripheral blood mononuclear cells, sampled in the third trimester of pregnancy. The receptors shown here come from a female donor with multiple sclerosis, enrolled in a pregnancy study.

The chain carries TRBV6-5 and TRBJ2-5, with 9 positions matching TRBD1. CDR3 size: 15 residues. Germline V gene data show CDR1 as MNHEY and CDR2 as SVGAGI. The J segment lost 3 bases and the V segment lost 6 bases, leaving 8 bases of the junction unmatched. The CDR3 nucleotides are TGTGCCAGCAGAGAATCCGGGACAGGGAAAGAGACCCAGTACTTC. It is translated as CASRESGTGKETQYF.

The chain uses TRBV5-4 and TRBJ2-7; 8 nucleotides line up with TRBD1. Per germline, CDR1 SGHNT and CDR2 YYREEE (reference sequence). V lost 1 base to trimming and J lost 5 bases; unmatched junction nucleotides: 8. The CDR3 runs 15 residues. DNA of the CDR3: TGTGCCAGCAGCTTGTACGGCCAGGGGGCCCACGAGCAGTACTTC. The encoded protein is CASSLYGQGAHEQYF.

This chain joins TRBV2 and TRBJ2-1; TRBD2 matches at 12 bases. The CDR3 extends over 15 amino acids. After removal of 2 bases from V and 9 bases from J, the junction contained 5 bases not matched to a gene. Germline-derived CDR1 and CDR2 are SNHLY and FYNNEI. CDR3: CASSERTSGMIEQFF. In DNA, the CDR3 is TGTGCCAGCAGTGAAAGGACTAGCGGGATGATTGAGCAGTTCTTC.

The genes are TRBV7-9 and TRBJ2-1, with a possible D match to TRBD1 (5 bases). Looked up from germline, CDR1 is SEHNR and CDR2 is FQNEAQ (reference sequence). This CDR3 has 15 amino acids. V dropped 2 bases and J dropped 2 bases, with 10 bases sitting between them. CDR3 DNA: TGTGCCAGCAGCTTAAAATCAGGGACCTACAATGAGCAGTTCTTC. This translates into CASSLKSGTYNEQFF.

There are a few counts of this clone. The chain uses TRBV7-3 and TRBJ2-1; 9 bases are a match to TRBD2. CDR1 and CDR2 (germline): SGHTA, FQGTGA. V gave up 4 bases and J gave up 6 bases; unmatched junction bases: 4. The CDR3 runs 14 residues. CDR3 region: CASSSRGGRNEQFF. In DNA, the CDR3 is TGTGCCAGCAGCTCGCGGGGGGGCCGCAATGAGCAGTTCTTC.

V and J are TRBV19 and TRBJ2-1; TRBD1 agrees at 7 bases. V lost 4 bases to trimming and J lost 13 bases; unmatched junction nucleotides: 13. CDR1 and CDR2 (germline): LNHDA, SQIVND (reference sequence). This CDR3 is built from 14 residues. The CDR3 DNA follows: TGTGCCAGTAGTACCAGCCCGGGCCGGGACAGTCAGTTCTTC. It encodes CASSTSPGRDSQFF. Filled out from reference TRBV19 and TRBJ2-1, the complete variable domain reads DGGITQSPKYLFRKEGQNVTLSCEQNLNHDAMYWYRQDPGQGLRLIYYSQIVNDFQKGDIAEGYSVSREKKESFPLTVTSAQKNPTAFYLCASSTSPGRDSQFFGPGTRLTVL.

This chain's CDR3 is CASRGRLAGKGEQFF. CDR3 sequence (DNA): TGTGCCAGCAGAGGGCGACTAGCGGGAAAAGGTGAGCAGTTCTTC. This chain links TRBV28 with TRBJ2-1; 11 nucleotides align to TRBD2. The CDR3 length is 15 residues. J lost 9 bases, V lost 6 bases, and 10 bases had no gene match. Germline V gene data show CDR1 as MDHEN and CDR2 as SYDVKM.

The rearrangement uses TRBV25-1 and TRBJ1-4; TRBD1 is a possible D gene (6 bases). This CDR3 has 15 amino acids. Per germline, CDR1 MGHDK and CDR2 SYGVNS. The V and J ends lost 1 base and 7 bases respectively, with 13 bases between them. The CDR3 is CASSEWGGLGEKLFF. In DNA, the CDR3 is TGTGCCAGCAGTGAATGGGGGGGGCTTGGTGAAAAACTGTTTTTT.

The chain joins TRBV6-1 to TRBJ1-1; the D is unclear. Deletions cut 1 base from V and 4 bases from J, with 10 bases between. This CDR3 has 14 residues. In germline, CDR1 is MNHNS, CDR2 SASEGT. The CDR3 nucleotides read TGTGCCAGCAGTGAAGGGGTGGGAGGCACTGAAGCTTTCTTT. Amino acid sequence: CASSEGVGGTEAFF.

This chain connects TRBV5-4 to TRBJ2-2, with D perhaps matching TRBD2 (6 bases). Per the germline V gene, CDR1 is SGHNT and CDR2 is YYREEE (reference sequence). The CDR3 sequence is 16 residues long. Trimming stripped 2 bases from V and 4 bases from J, with 15 bases between. CDR3 coding DNA: TGTGCCAGCAGCTTATGGGCGGGAATAGGCACCGGGGAGCTGTTTTTT. Its translation is CASSLWAGIGTGELFF.

The chain recombines TRBV18 with TRBJ1-1; TRBD1 is a possible D gene (6 bases). Germline V lookup: CDR1 KGHSH, CDR2 LQKENI. Deletions cut 3 bases from V and 3 bases from J, with 14 bases between. CDR3 length: 15 amino acids. Here the CDR3 reads CASSPRTGRDTEAFF. Written as DNA, the CDR3 is TGTGCCAGCTCACCCAGAACAGGGAGGGACACTGAAGCTTTCTTT. Full variable domain (outside the CDR3, taken from reference TRBV18 and TRBJ1-1): NAGVMQNPRHLVRRRGQEARLRCSPMKGHSHVYWYRQLPEEGLKFMVYLQKENIIDESGMPKERFSAEFPKEGPSILRIQQVVRGDSAAYFCASSPRTGRDTEAFFGQGTRLTVV.

The chain links TRBV29-1 to TRBJ2-2; 7 nucleotides match TRBD1. This CDR3 spans 15 amino acids. CDR1 SQVTM and CDR2 ANQGSEA come from the germline V gene. V was pared by 5 bases and J by 0 bases, with 6 bases of the junction left unmatched. CDR3 in DNA: TGCAGCGTTAGGGGGCAGGGTGCGAACACCGGGGAGCTGTTTTTT. This sequence encodes CSVRGQGANTGELFF.

The genes are TRBV28 and TRBJ2-7; 11 nucleotides align to TRBD2. CDR1 and CDR2 from the germline V gene are MDHEN and SYDVKM. After removal of 6 bases from V and 5 bases from J, the junction contained 15 bases not matched to a gene. The CDR3 consists of 17 residues. The CDR3 DNA reads as TGTGCCAGCAGCTCCCGACTAGCGGGATATCAGGCCCACGAGCAGTACTTC. It yields the protein CASSSRLAGYQAHEQYF.

The chain is built from TRBV19 and TRBJ2-5; 11 bases fit TRBD1. V gave up 4 bases and J gave up 5 bases; unmatched junction bases: 9. The CDR3 consists of 16 residues. Germline CDR1 is LNHDA and CDR2 is SQIVND (reference sequence). The chain's CDR3 is CASSNGQGALRETQYF. In DNA, the CDR3 is TGTGCCAGTAGTAACGGACAGGGGGCATTAAGGGAGACCCAGTACTTC. The full variable domain, completed using reference TRBV19 and TRBJ2-5, is DGGITQSPKYLFRKEGQNVTLSCEQNLNHDAMYWYRQDPGQGLRLIYYSQIVNDFQKGDIAEGYSVSREKKESFPLTVTSAQKNPTAFYLCASSNGQGALRETQYFGPGTRLLVL.

This chain links TRBV19 with TRBJ2-1, with 12 bases lining up with TRBD2. CDR3 length: 15 residues. From germline, CDR1 is LNHDA and CDR2 SQIVND (reference sequence). Unmatched junction bases numbered 5, after V lost 7 bases and J lost 4 bases. As DNA, the CDR3 is TGTGCCAGTACCGAAACTAGCGGGAGGTACAATGAGCAGTTCTTC. This sequence encodes CASTETSGRYNEQFF.

The rearrangement uses TRBV7-6 and TRBJ2-1; D may be TRBD1 (5 bases). Germline CDR1 reads SGHVS; CDR2 reads FNYEAQ. Trimming pared 5 bases from V and 1 base from J, leaving 18 bases between. This CDR3 comprises 17 residues. DNA for the CDR3: TGTGCCAGCAGCCTCTCTCCAGGGCCAGGGTCCTACAATGAGCAGTTCTTC. It yields the protein CASSLSPGPGSYNEQFF.

V and J are TRBV28 and TRBJ2-3; 10 nucleotides line up with TRBD1. Looked up from germline, CDR1 is MDHEN and CDR2 is SYDVKM. The CDR3 length is 15 residues. The ends lost 5 bases at V and 2 bases at J; junction bases unmatched: 4. The CDR3 sequence is CASSRQGAPTDTQYF. The DNA for the CDR3 is TGTGCCAGCAGTCGACAGGGGGCACCCACAGATACGCAGTATTTT.